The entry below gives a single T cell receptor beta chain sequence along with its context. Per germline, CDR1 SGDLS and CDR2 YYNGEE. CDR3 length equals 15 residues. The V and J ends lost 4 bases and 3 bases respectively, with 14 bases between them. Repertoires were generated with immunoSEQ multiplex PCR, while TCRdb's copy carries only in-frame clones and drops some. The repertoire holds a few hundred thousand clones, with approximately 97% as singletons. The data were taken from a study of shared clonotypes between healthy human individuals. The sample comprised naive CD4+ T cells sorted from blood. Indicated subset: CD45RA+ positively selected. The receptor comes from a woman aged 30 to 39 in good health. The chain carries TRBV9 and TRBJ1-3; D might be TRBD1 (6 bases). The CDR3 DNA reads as TGTGCCAGCAGCTCCCCAGGGGCGGTTGGAAACACCATATATTTT. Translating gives CASSSPGAVGNTIYF.